This section outlines one T cell receptor beta chain sequence together with its context. With 0 bases removed from V and 4 bases from J, the gap between germline ends came to 14 bases. The germline V gene encodes CDR1 SGHRS and CDR2 YFSETQ. The length of the CDR3 is 15 residues. This record comes from a study of blood T cell repertoires in COVID-19. Turning to the study itself: The origin of the acute and convalescent COVID-19 samples was the United States, Italy and Spain.

As processed by the authors: Scientists estimated how many nucleated cells there were by amplifying reference gene primers. Assay used: immunoSEQ multiplex PCR; TCRdb lists only in-frame clones, some missing. That table supplies the V and J calls and clone size; D and trimming were determined from the DNA. The table records 97,000 or so clones, 70% to 90% of them present only once. The receptor's source is a man aged 40-55 years with active or convalescent COVID-19. The rearrangement joins TRBV5-1 to TRBJ2-7; a possible D gene is TRBD2 (6 bases). The sample comprised peripheral blood. CDR3 sequence (DNA): TGCGCCAGCAGCTTGGGTGTGGGGGGAGATTACGAGCAGTACTTC. This encodes CASSLGVGGDYEQYF.